Below are 32 T cell receptor beta chains sequenced from a single sample in a study of T cells in Graves' hyperthyroidism and ophthalmopathy (dated by TCRdb to between 2018 and 2020). The library was made by multiplex PCR. Instrument used: Illumina HiSeq 2000. Amplification of TCR beta CDR3 regions was carried out from RNA transcripts. A first-round RT-PCR of the TCR CDR3 used the HTBI primer set with the Qiagen OneStep RT-PCR kit. TCRdb reworked the public reads: Q25 trimming with fastp, MiXCR clone assembly, productive beta chains retained. All rows with the same CDR3 protein become a single entry with the most common DNA and genes. The table for this sample lists some 620,000 distinct CDR3 sequences; around 15% of them were counted only once. The ten largest clones represent less than 4.5% of the sample. Sequencing input: blood. These TCRs come from a woman aged 30 to 39 with Graves' hyperthyroidism.

Note on this clonotype: Sequence at one end of the junction differs from germline and may be a read error. This sequence joins TRBV7-2 and TRBJ2-3; 11 nucleotides line up with TRBD2. This CDR3 spans 16 amino acids. Germline CDR1 is SGHTA and CDR2 is FQGNSA. The CDR3: CASSPRLAGSADTQYF. The CDR3 bases are TGTGCTAGCAGCCCGAGACTAGCGGGAAGCGCAGATACGCAGTATTTT.

The chain uses TRBV9 and TRBJ2-1; D is unresolved. The germline V and J ends were trimmed by 4 bases and 7 bases, with 18 bases remaining between them. Germline loops: CDR1 SGDLS, CDR2 YYNGEE. This CDR3 has 15 residues. CDR3 coding DNA: TGTGCCAGCAGCCCCCCCGGGTCCCGGATGAATGAGCAGTTCTTC. Amino acid sequence: CASSPPGSRMNEQFF.

This clonotype was observed at least ten times. J is TRBJ2-5 and V is TRBV10-2; maybe TRBD1 (6 bases). There are 11 residues in the CDR3. V lost 10 bases, J lost 5 bases, and 11 bases lay in between. Germline CDR1 reads WSHSY; CDR2 reads SAAADI. The CDR3: CATQGTETQYF. CDR3 nucleotide sequence: TGCGCCACCCAGGGGACGGAGACCCAGTACTTC.

V and J are TRBV18 and TRBJ2-7; D could derive from TRBD1 or TRBD2 (5 bases each). Germline V gene data show CDR1 as KGHSH and CDR2 as LQKENI. Trimming shortened V by 0 bases and J by 2 bases, and 17 bases separated the two germline ends. CDR3 length equals 17 residues. The CDR3: CASSPPLMGTKAYEQYF. Written as DNA, the CDR3 is TGTGCCAGCTCACCACCCTTGATGGGGACCAAGGCCTACGAGCAGTACTTC.

There are many counts of this clonotype. The CDR3 is CASSVTESTDTQYF. CDR3 bases: TGTGCCAGCAGCGTGACCGAGAGCACAGATACGCAGTATTTT. The V gene is TRBV6-1, the J gene TRBJ2-3, with unresolved D. Germline loops: CDR1 MNHNS, CDR2 SASEGT. This CDR3 has 14 residues. The V gene lost 6 bases and the J gene lost 0 bases, with 10 bases spanning the gap.

This clonotype was seen ten or more times. The V and J genes are TRBV29-1 and TRBJ1-2; D might be TRBD1 (6 bases). V lost 0 bases, J lost 4 bases, and 12 bases lay in between. The CDR3 is 14 residues long. Germline-derived CDR1 and CDR2 are SQVTM and ANQGSEA. The DNA of the CDR3 is TGCAGCGTTGAAGATCTGGGGGGCATCTATGGCTACACCTTC. This encodes CSVEDLGGIYGYTF.

This clonotype has ten or more counts. This chain connects TRBV12-3 or TRBV12-4 to TRBJ2-1; D gene ambiguous. V was shortened by 8 bases and J by 4 bases, with 12 bases between the two germline ends. The CDR3 consists of 13 residues. CDR3 residues: CASGEARYNEQFF. Here the CDR3 DNA reads TGTGCCAGCGGTGAAGCGCGGTACAATGAGCAGTTCTTC.

This clonotype occurred many times. The gene calls are TRBV12-3 or TRBV12-4 and TRBJ1-2; TRBD1 agrees at 7 bases. Losses at the gene ends were 6 bases for V and 3 bases for J; bases not matched to a gene: 4. The CDR3 is 13 residues long. CDR3 bases: TGTGCCAGCAGCCGACAGGGAGACTATGGCTACACCTTC. Translated: CASSRQGDYGYTF.

The chain links TRBV10-2 to TRBJ2-2, with 12 bases that match TRBD2. This CDR3 is 14 amino acids long. Germline CDR1 WSHSY, CDR2 SAAADI. The V and J ends lost 6 bases and 6 bases, in that order; junction bases with no gene match: 2. CDR3 region: CASSLAGGPGELFF. CDR3 sequence (DNA): TGCGCCAGCAGCCTAGCGGGAGGGCCCGGGGAGCTGTTTTTT.

V gene TRBV11-2 combines with J gene TRBJ2-3; maybe TRBD1 (6 bases). CDR3 length: 15 residues. V lost 0 bases, J lost 7 bases, and 14 bases lay in between. Germline-derived CDR1 and CDR2 are SGHAT and FQNNGV. CDR3 nucleotides: TGTGCCAGCAGCTTAGATCGAGTAGGGGGAAATACGCAGTATTTT. Protein: CASSLDRVGGNTQYF.

This clonotype was detected only once. The chain combines TRBV29-1 with TRBJ2-3, with D perhaps given as TRBD1 or TRBD2 (5 bases each). CDR3 length: 12 residues. Trimming shortened V by 7 bases and J by 3 bases, and 11 bases separated the two germline ends. Germline V gives CDR1 SQVTM, CDR2 ANQGSEA. The CDR3 loop reads CSGAEGTDTQYF. The CDR3, as DNA: TGCAGCGGGGCAGAGGGGACAGATACGCAGTATTTT.

Many counts were recorded for this clonotype. The V gene is TRBV2, the J gene TRBJ2-3; weak D call: TRBD2 (5 bases). The CDR3 has 13 residues. V gave up 5 bases and J gave up 2 bases, with 8 bases separating them. The germline CDR1 and CDR2 sequences are SNHLY and FYNNEI. The CDR3 DNA reads TGTGCCAGCAGTACTAGACACACAGATACGCAGTATTTT. Protein product: CASSTRHTDTQYF.

This sequence joins TRBV5-1 and TRBJ1-6; 7 nucleotides agree with TRBD1. The CDR3 contains 14 residues. The germline V gene has CDR1 SGHRS and CDR2 YFSETQ. With 6 bases clipped from V and 7 bases from J, the junction kept 7 bases outside the gene matches. CDR3 in amino acids: CASTSGQTNSPLHF. The CDR3 nucleotides read TGCGCCAGCACCTCGGGACAGACCAATTCACCCCTCCACTTT.

In this sample, this clonotype turned up many times. This sequence joins TRBV28 and TRBJ1-1; perhaps TRBD1 as D (6 bases). CDR1 is MDHEN, CDR2 SYDVKM, per germline. The length of the CDR3 is 14 residues. V was trimmed by 3 bases and J by 3 bases, leaving 11 bases between them. In DNA form, the CDR3 reads TGTGCCAGCAGTTTTGGGACAATTGACACTGAAGCTTTCTTT. Translated: CASSFGTIDTEAFF.

This clonotype was detected many times. The chain joins TRBV3-1 to TRBJ1-1; tentative D call: TRBD1 (6 bases). Trimming took 0 bases from V and 6 from J, leaving 8 bases between them. Germline V gene lookup returns CDR1 LGHDT and CDR2 YNNKEL (reference sequence). This CDR3 is 13 amino acids long. This chain's CDR3 is CASSQERGAEAFF. In DNA form, the CDR3 reads TGTGCCAGCAGCCAAGAAAGGGGGGCTGAAGCTTTCTTT.

This clonotype occurred many times. CDR3 sequence reads: CASTGDRGNSPLHF. For the CDR3, the DNA is TGTGCCAGCACCGGGGACAGGGGGAATTCACCCCTCCACTTT. The V gene is TRBV12-3 or TRBV12-4, the J gene TRBJ1-6; 11 bases map to TRBD1. V gave up 7 bases and J gave up 7 bases; unmatched junction bases: 3. The CDR3 length is 14 residues.

This clonotype has only a few counts. The rearrangement uses TRBV12-3 or TRBV12-4 and TRBJ2-1; the D gene could be TRBD1 or TRBD2 (5 bases each). The V end lost 4 bases, the J end lost 0 bases, and 10 bases lay between the germline ends. The CDR3 spans 15 residues. The CDR3 DNA is TGTGCCAGCAGTTGGCCGGGACGCTCCTACAATGAGCAGTTCTTC. This codes for CASSWPGRSYNEQFF.

There are many counts of this clonotype. The chain employs TRBV30 and TRBJ1-3; unclear D gene. Germline CDR1 is GTSNPN and CDR2 is SVGIG (reference sequence). The CDR3 has 13 residues. Between the trimmed V and J ends, which lost 4 bases and 3 bases, there was a span of 10 bases. CDR3 amino acids: CAWMSWVGNTIYF. The CDR3 region has the DNA TGTGCCTGGATGTCTTGGGTTGGAAACACCATATATTTT.

To note about this clonotype: Possible read error: a much larger clone is one base away. The chain couples TRBV3-1 to TRBJ2-7; D not resolved. Per germline, CDR1 LGHDT and CDR2 YNNKEL (reference sequence). CDR3 size: 15 residues. The CDR3 DNA follows: TGTGCCCGCAGCCAATTCTGGGCTTCCCAGTACGAGCAGTACTTC. Residues: CARSQFWASQYEQYF.

The V call is TRBV5-1, the J call TRBJ2-5, with 10 bases aligning to TRBD2. V lost 3 bases and J lost 4; bases outside the gene matches: 6. This CDR3 region has 15 residues. Germline V CDR1 and CDR2: SGHRS, YFSETQ. DNA for the CDR3: TGCGCCAGCAGCTATTATAGCGGGAGGCCAGAGACCCAGTACTTC. Protein product: CASSYYSGRPETQYF. The complete variable domain, with remaining parts taken from reference TRBV5-1 and TRBJ2-5, reads KAGVTQTPRYLIKTRGQQVTLSCSPISGHRSVSWYQQTPGQGLQFLFEYFSETQRNKGNFPGRFSGRQFSNSRSEMNVSTLELGDSALYLCASSYYSGRPETQYFGPGTRLLVL.

This clonotype was observed many times. The V gene is TRBV28, the J gene TRBJ2-1; 7 nucleotides align to TRBD1. CDR1 is MDHEN and CDR2 is SYDVKM in the germline V gene. This CDR3 contains 16 residues. The junction had 8 bases not matched to a gene; V was cut back by 6 bases and J by 0 bases. The CDR3 sequence: CASSRNRGGSYNEQFF. CDR3 nucleotide sequence: TGTGCCAGCAGCAGAAACAGGGGTGGCTCCTACAATGAGCAGTTCTTC.

At least ten counts were recorded for this clonotype. The rearrangement links TRBV20-1 to TRBJ2-5; 8 nucleotides match TRBD2. The ends lost 5 bases at V and 5 bases at J; junction bases unmatched: 7. CDR3 length equals 13 residues. In germline, CDR1 is DFQATT, CDR2 SNEGSKA (reference sequence). CDR3 DNA sequence: TGCAGTGCTGTCCGGGGGGGGCCGGAGACCCAGTACTTC. It is translated as CSAVRGGPETQYF.

J is TRBJ2-3 and V is TRBV30; TRBD1 or TRBD2 may be the D gene (5 bases each). Germline CDR1 and CDR2: GTSNPN and SVGIG (reference sequence). Trimming took 2 bases from V and 0 from J, leaving 9 bases between them. This CDR3 comprises 14 residues. This CDR3 reads CAWSRDLSTDTQYF. CDR3 DNA: TGTGCCTGGAGTCGGGACCTAAGCACAGATACGCAGTATTTT.

The table lists this clonotype with many counts. This sequence joins TRBV29-1 and TRBJ2-7; 9 nucleotides match TRBD2. Germline CDR1 is SQVTM and CDR2 is ANQGSEA. Trimming took 6 bases from V and 2 from J; bases not matched to a gene: 5. The CDR3 is made up of 13 amino acids. The DNA for the CDR3 is TGCAGCGTACAACTAGCGGGTGCCTACGAGCAGTACTTC. As protein: CSVQLAGAYEQYF.

This clonotype has only a few counts. This chain links TRBV20-1 with TRBJ2-7; the D is unclear. Germline assignment: CDR1 DFQATT and CDR2 SNEGSKA (reference sequence). This CDR3 is 14 amino acids long. V was shortened by 1 base and J by 0 bases, with 10 bases between the two germline ends. This CDR3 is CSARAPVSSYEQYF. CDR3 DNA sequence: TGCAGTGCTAGAGCTCCGGTGAGCTCCTACGAGCAGTACTTC.

This clonotype was observed a handful of times. The rearrangement uses TRBV24-1 and TRBJ1-2; perhaps TRBD1 as D (6 bases). The CDR3 runs 14 residues. CDR1 is KGHDR and CDR2 is SFDVKD in the germline V gene. V was pared by 4 bases and J by 3 bases, with 11 bases between. The CDR3 reads CATSDPAGDYGYTF. In DNA, the CDR3 is TGTGCCACCAGTGACCCGGCAGGGGACTATGGCTACACCTTC.

This clonotype came up a few times. This CDR3 reads CASSFGPGNTIYF. The CDR3 coding sequence is TGCGCCAGCAGCTTCGGCCCTGGAAACACCATATATTTT. The chain uses TRBV5-1 and TRBJ1-3, with no clear D. Germline V gene data show CDR1 as SGHRS and CDR2 as YFSETQ. CDR3 length: 13 amino acids. Trimming removed 2 bases at V and 2 bases at J, with 5 bases between.

This clonotype was detected a few times. The chain recombines TRBV20-1 with TRBJ1-4; D unclear. CDR1 is DFQATT and CDR2 is SNEGSKA in the germline V gene (reference sequence). The V gene lost 3 bases and the J gene lost 4 bases, with 12 bases spanning the gap. CDR3 length: 14 residues. CDR3 residues: CSARSWEGNEKLFF. The CDR3 DNA sequence: TGCAGTGCTAGGAGTTGGGAGGGTAATGAAAAACTGTTTTTT.

The rearrangement links TRBV7-2 to TRBJ1-3, with 7 bases that match TRBD1. Unmatched junction bases numbered 9, after V lost 8 bases and J lost 5 bases. The length of the CDR3 is 14 residues. CDR1 and CDR2 (germline): SGHTA, FQGNSA. The CDR3 region has the DNA TGTGCCAGCGCGACAGGGCCCCGACGAAACACCATATATTTT. This codes for CASATGPRRNTIYF.

There are many counts of this clonotype. The chain uses TRBV20-1 and TRBJ2-7, with a possible D match to TRBD1 (6 bases). Trimming cost V 0 bases and J 0 bases, with 15 bases left between them. Germline loops: CDR1 DFQATT, CDR2 SNEGSKA (reference sequence). CDR3 size: 16 residues. The CDR3 reads CSARDQHREVSYEQYF. The CDR3 DNA reads TGCAGTGCTAGAGATCAACACAGGGAAGTCTCCTACGAGCAGTACTTC.

The genes are TRBV6-2 or TRBV6-3 and TRBJ2-3; 8 nucleotides match TRBD2. The germline gives CDR1 MNHEY, CDR2 SVGEGT. Trimming at V came to 6 bases and at J to 3 bases, leaving 11 bases not matched to a gene. The CDR3 runs to 16 residues. The CDR3 sequence is CASRVGKREYTDTQYF. DNA of the CDR3: TGTGCCAGCAGGGTTGGGAAGCGGGAGTATACAGATACGCAGTATTTT.

This clonotype was picked up a small number of times. The CDR3 spells CASSSPGLAKNIQYF. CDR3 bases: TGTGCCAGCAGCTCACCGGGTCTAGCCAAAAACATTCAGTACTTC. This chain joins TRBV5-6 and TRBJ2-4, with unresolved D. The length of the CDR3 is 15 residues. Trimming cost V 3 bases and J 0 bases, with 10 bases left between them. From germline, CDR1 is SGHDT and CDR2 YYEEEE.